The 25 T cell receptor beta chains below come from one sample, sequenced in a study of cytomegalovirus exposure and HLA in healthy donors. 13 Jbeta primers and 60 Vbeta primers were used for the PCR. The protocol was immunoSEQ multiplex PCR, while the TCRdb copy is restricted to in-frame clones and leaves out a portion. This table holds roughly 180,000 clones, nearly 80% found once. The sample taken for sequencing was PBMCs. These receptors were obtained from a woman in her 30s in good health and CMV-seropositive.

This chain links TRBV11-2 with TRBJ1-5; the match to TRBD1 covers 7 bases. V shed 3 bases and J 9 bases; nucleotides not matched to a gene: 5. CDR1 and CDR2 (germline): SGHAT, FQNNGV. The CDR3 sequence is 13 residues long. The CDR3 nucleotides read TGTGCCAGCAGCTTCACAGGGGACAGGCCCCAGCATTTT. This encodes CASSFTGDRPQHF.

The chain uses TRBV4-1 and TRBJ2-3; D is possibly TRBD2 (6 bases). The CDR3 consists of 16 residues. V shed 0 bases and J shed 2 bases, with 12 bases lying between them. In germline, CDR1 is MGHRA, CDR2 YSYEKL. DNA for the CDR3: TGCGCCAGCAGCCAAGAGGAGACTAGAAACACAGATACGCAGTATTTT. This gives the protein CASSQEETRNTDTQYF.

The chain carries TRBV5-1 and TRBJ2-5, with D perhaps TRBD1 (6 bases). Germline CDR1 SGHRS, CDR2 YFSETQ. With 7 bases removed from V and 1 base from J, the gap between germline ends came to 11 bases. This CDR3 spans 13 amino acids. The CDR3 region has the DNA TGCGCCAGCCGCGCGACAGGCCAAGAGACCCAGTACTTC. Encoded protein: CASRATGQETQYF.

The chain uses TRBV10-2 and TRBJ2-7, with a possible D match to TRBD2 (6 bases). This CDR3 has 13 amino acids. CDR1 is WSHSY and CDR2 is SAAADI in the germline V gene. Trimming shortened V by 5 bases and J by 3 bases, and 11 bases separated the two germline ends. The CDR3 sequence is CASSKTRSYEQYF. CDR3 in DNA: TGCGCCAGCAGTAAGACTAGGAGCTACGAGCAGTACTTC.

This clone was seen more than once but under ten times. The chain joins TRBV2 to TRBJ2-1, with TRBD2 matching 9 bases. CDR3 size: 15 residues. Trimming took 6 bases from V and 5 from J; bases not matched to a gene: 8. Per the germline V gene, CDR1 is SNHLY and CDR2 is FYNNEI. The CDR3 sequence is CASRAGTSLNNEQFF. CDR3 bases: TGTGCCAGCAGGGCCGGGACTAGCCTAAACAATGAGCAGTTCTTC.

This sequence joins TRBV19 and TRBJ1-5, with 11 nucleotides matching TRBD1. The V and J ends lost 4 bases and 0 bases, in that order; junction bases with no gene match: 11. This CDR3 is built from 19 residues. CDR1 and CDR2 from the germline V gene are LNHDA and SQIVND (reference sequence). This chain's CDR3 is CASSSQDRGRLYSNQPQHF. Here the CDR3 DNA reads TGTGCCAGTAGTAGTCAGGACAGGGGGCGGTTATATAGCAATCAGCCCCAGCATTTT.

This rearrangement joins TRBV13 to TRBJ2-7, with 7 bases fitting TRBD2. V lost 3 bases, J lost 7 bases, and 3 bases stayed unmatched. Germline V gene data show CDR1 as PRHDT and CDR2 as FYEKMQ (reference sequence). This CDR3 is 12 amino acids long. CDR3 sequence reads: CASSLREKEQYF. CDR3 DNA: TGTGCCAGCAGCTTGCGGGAGAAGGAGCAGTACTTC.

This clone was counted between two and nine times. V is TRBV7-9 and J is TRBJ2-7; D is possibly TRBD1 (6 bases). Trimming took 2 bases from V and 1 from J, leaving 15 bases between them. The CDR3 spans 16 residues. Looked up from germline, CDR1 is SEHNR and CDR2 is FQNEAQ (reference sequence). CDR3 DNA sequence: TGTGCCAGCAGCTTAATGGGACAACTTTTATCCTACGAGCAGTACTTC. It yields the protein CASSLMGQLLSYEQYF.

The V and J genes are TRBV7-8 and TRBJ2-7, with D possibly being TRBD1 (5 bases). The germline gives CDR1 SGHVS, CDR2 FQNEAQ. Trimming stripped 3 bases from V and 3 bases from J, with 12 bases between. This CDR3 is built from 14 residues. DNA of the CDR3: TGTGCCAGCAGCTTCCGACAGACCGTCTACGAGCAGTACTTC. Protein product: CASSFRQTVYEQYF.

V gene TRBV6-1 combines with J gene TRBJ1-6; TRBD1 might be the D (6 bases). Trimming shortened V by 5 bases and J by 6 bases, and 14 bases separated the two germline ends. In germline, CDR1 is MNHNS, CDR2 SASEGT. This CDR3 has 15 residues. In DNA form, the CDR3 reads TGTGCCAGCAGTAGACAGGTGACGAGTAATTCACCCCTCCACTTT. Its translation is CASSRQVTSNSPLHF.

This chain connects TRBV7-9 to TRBJ1-2; 11 bases fit TRBD1. The germline V gene encodes CDR1 SEHNR and CDR2 FQNEAQ (reference sequence). This CDR3 is 16 amino acids long. Losses at the gene ends were 2 bases for V and 4 bases for J; bases not matched to a gene: 6. This chain's CDR3 is CASSLSPGTGGYGYTF. The CDR3 DNA reads as TGTGCCAGCAGCTTAAGCCCCGGGACAGGGGGCTATGGCTACACCTTC.

This clone was seen a handful of times. The V call is TRBV4-3, the J call TRBJ2-2, with D tentatively TRBD1 (6 bases). V dropped 4 bases and J dropped 5 bases, with 17 bases sitting between them. Germline V gene data show CDR1 as LGHNA and CDR2 as YSLEER. The CDR3 contains 16 residues. The CDR3 here is CASSRLSGTPTGELFF. CDR3 coding DNA: TGCGCCAGCAGCCGACTCTCCGGGACACCAACCGGGGAGCTGTTTTTT.

This clone was seen only a few times. The chain links TRBV6-6 to TRBJ1-2, with D unclear. Trimming removed 6 bases at V and 3 bases at J, with 11 bases between. Germline assignment: CDR1 MNHNY and CDR2 SVGAGI (reference sequence). This CDR3 is 13 amino acids long. CDR3 sequence (DNA): TGTGCCAGCAGCCCGTCGATAGACTATGGCTACACCTTC. Translating gives CASSPSIDYGYTF.

This clone was counted between two and nine times. The genes are TRBV7-9 and TRBJ2-1; tentatively, D is TRBD2 (6 bases). CDR1 is SEHNR, CDR2 FQNEAQ, per germline (reference sequence). The ends were cut back, 2 bases at V and 10 bases at J, with 9 bases in the middle. This CDR3 comprises 12 residues. The CDR3 bases are TGTGCCAGCAGCTTAAGGCTAGCGGAGCAGTTCTTC. This sequence encodes CASSLRLAEQFF.

The V gene is TRBV2, the J gene TRBJ2-2, with D hard to call. The CDR3 totals 12 residues. V was pared by 6 bases and J by 4 bases, with 6 bases between. The germline V gene encodes CDR1 SNHLY and CDR2 FYNNEI. CDR3 nucleotides: TGTGCCAGCAGGAGCTCCACCGGGGAGCTGTTTTTT. Amino acid sequence: CASRSSTGELFF.

V gene TRBV18 combines with J gene TRBJ2-3; TRBD1 is a possible D gene (5 bases). The germline V gene has CDR1 KGHSH and CDR2 LQKENI. The length of the CDR3 is 15 residues. V was pared by 6 bases and J by 1 base, with 14 bases between. DNA for the CDR3: TGTGCCAGCTCCCCCGTAGGGGCCCGCACAGATACGCAGTATTTT. Translated, it gives CASSPVGARTDTQYF.

In this sample, this clone turned up once. The rearrangement joins TRBV2 to TRBJ2-6; D perhaps matches TRBD1 (5 bases). The CDR3 consists of 14 residues. V lost 4 bases and J 1 base, leaving 5 bases between the germline ends. Germline CDR1 is SNHLY and CDR2 is FYNNEI. DNA of the CDR3: TGTGCCAGCAGTGGACAGTCTGGGGCCAACGTCCTGACTTTC. Amino acids: CASSGQSGANVLTF.

This rearrangement joins TRBV28 to TRBJ1-5; D is unresolved. Per germline, CDR1 MDHEN and CDR2 SYDVKM. This CDR3 region has 16 residues. Trimming stripped 2 bases from V and 0 bases from J, with 11 bases between. The CDR3 bases are TGTGCCAGCAGTTTAAGGTACAGTGCTAGCAATCAGCCCCAGCATTTT. Residues: CASSLRYSASNQPQHF.

There are a few counts of this clone. The chain links TRBV28 to TRBJ1-5; 8 bases agree with TRBD1. J lost 7 bases, V lost 6 bases, and 11 bases had no gene match. Germline loops: CDR1 MDHEN, CDR2 SYDVKM. This CDR3 is built from 15 residues. The CDR3 sequence: CASRLTGALGQPQHF. CDR3 nucleotide sequence: TGTGCCAGCAGACTGACAGGGGCTCTGGGGCAGCCCCAGCATTTT.

This rearrangement joins TRBV5-1 to TRBJ2-1; D unclear. The germline V gene encodes CDR1 SGHRS and CDR2 YFSETQ. The germline V and J ends were trimmed by 0 bases and 7 bases, with 8 bases remaining between them. The CDR3 is 13 amino acids. The CDR3 nucleotides are TGCGCCAGCAGCTTGGGTACAGATAATGAGCAGTTCTTC. Amino acids: CASSLGTDNEQFF.

The chain uses TRBV6-5 and TRBJ2-3; TRBD2 agrees at 7 bases. This CDR3 contains 15 residues. Germline assignment: CDR1 MNHEY and CDR2 SVGAGI. Trimming at V came to 6 bases and at J to 3 bases, leaving 9 bases not matched to a gene. CDR3 bases: TGTGCCAGCAGCCCGGGACTACTATTTACAGATACGCAGTATTTT. Translated: CASSPGLLFTDTQYF.

In DNA, the CDR3 is TGTGCCAGCAGAGACCAACAGGTCGCAGGGGGGACCATATATTTT. Protein product: CASRDQQVAGGTIYF. The J gene is TRBJ1-3, the V gene TRBV6-5, with 7 bases lining up with TRBD1. V lost 6 bases to trimming and J lost 10 bases; unmatched junction nucleotides: 15. Germline V lookup: CDR1 MNHEY, CDR2 SVGAGI. The CDR3 sequence is 15 residues long.

The gene calls are TRBV15 and TRBJ2-1, with 10 positions matching TRBD2. Looked up from germline, CDR1 is LNHNV and CDR2 is YYDKDF (reference sequence). V lost 4 bases to trimming and J lost 10 bases; unmatched junction nucleotides: 4. The CDR3 covers 13 residues. CDR3: CATSILAGGEQFF. The CDR3 DNA reads TGTGCCACCAGCATCTTAGCGGGGGGCGAGCAGTTCTTC. Filled out from reference TRBV15 and TRBJ2-1, the complete variable domain reads DAMVIQNPRYQVTQFGKPVTLSCSQTLNHNVMYWYQQKSSQAPKLLFHYYDKDFNNEADTPDNFQSRRPNTSFCFLDIRSPGLGDTAMYLCATSILAGGEQFFGPGTRLTVL.

J is TRBJ1-1 and V is TRBV4-2; D not certain. V was cut by 0 bases and J by 4 bases, with 18 bases left in between. Germline V lookup: CDR1 LGHNA, CDR2 YNFKEQ. This CDR3 spans 17 amino acids. CDR3 sequence reads: CASSQDINPGSGTEAFF. In nucleotides, the CDR3 is TGTGCCAGCAGCCAAGATATTAATCCGGGGAGTGGCACTGAAGCTTTCTTT.

The chain links TRBV7-6 to TRBJ1-4, with D unclear. This CDR3 is 13 amino acids long. Per the germline V gene, CDR1 is SGHVS and CDR2 is FNYEAQ. V shed 1 base and J shed 7 bases, with 7 bases lying between them. The CDR3 is CASSLVPSEKLFF. In DNA, the CDR3 is TGTGCCAGCAGCTTAGTCCCGAGTGAAAAACTGTTTTTT. Full variable domain (outside the CDR3, taken from reference TRBV7-6 and TRBJ1-4): GAGVSQSPRYKVTKRGQDVALRCDPISGHVSLYWYRQALGQGPEFLTYFNYEAQQDKSGLPNDRFSAERPEGSISTLTIQRTEQRDSAMYRCASSLVPSEKLFFGSGTQLSVL.